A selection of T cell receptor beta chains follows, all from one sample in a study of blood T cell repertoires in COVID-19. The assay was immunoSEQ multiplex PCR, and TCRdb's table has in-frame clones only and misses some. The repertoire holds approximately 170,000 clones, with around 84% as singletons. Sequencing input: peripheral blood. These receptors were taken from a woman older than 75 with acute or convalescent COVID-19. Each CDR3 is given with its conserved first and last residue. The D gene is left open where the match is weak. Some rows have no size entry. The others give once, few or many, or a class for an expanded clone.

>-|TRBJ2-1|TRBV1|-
CTSSQGGDAYNEQFF
TGCACCAGCAGCCAGGGCGGGGACGCCTACAATGAGCAGTTCTTC
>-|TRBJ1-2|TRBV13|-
CASSLGEGGVYGYTF
TGTGCCAGCAGCTTAGGAGAGGGCGGAGTCTATGGCTACACCTTC
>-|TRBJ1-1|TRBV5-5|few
CASSLGSQLNTEAFF
TGTGCCAGCAGCTTGGGTTCGCAGTTGAACACTGAAGCTTTCTTT
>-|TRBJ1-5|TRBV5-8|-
CASSRWGGSQPQHF
TGTGCCAGCAGCCGGTGGGGGGGCTCTCAGCCCCAGCATTTT
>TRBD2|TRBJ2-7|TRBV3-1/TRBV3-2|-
CASSQLRTSGTYEQYF
TGTGCCAGCAGCCAGCTGAGGACTAGCGGGACCTACGAGCAGTACTTC
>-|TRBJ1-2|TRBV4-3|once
CASSQGGRANYGYTF
TGCGCCAGCAGCCAAGGTGGCAGGGCTAACTATGGCTACACCTTC
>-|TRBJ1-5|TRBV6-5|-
CASSSRGMSNQPQHF
TGTGCCAGCAGTTCAAGGGGAATGAGCAATCAGCCCCAGCATTTT
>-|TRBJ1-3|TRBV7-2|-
CASSLDSGAGNTIYF
TGTGCCAGCAGCCTAGATTCAGGGGCTGGAAACACCATATATTTT
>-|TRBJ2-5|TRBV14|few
CASSPRGWTQYF
TGTGCCAGCAGCCCCAGGGGTTGGACCCAGTACTTC
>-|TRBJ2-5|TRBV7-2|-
CASSLYSHQETQYF
TGTGCCAGCAGCCTCTACTCGCACCAAGAGACCCAGTACTTC
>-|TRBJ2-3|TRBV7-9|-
CASSGPGISTDTQYF
TGTGCCAGCAGCGGACCAGGGATTAGCACAGATACGCAGTATTTT
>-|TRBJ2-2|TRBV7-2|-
CASSLAPGRGAGELFF
TGTGCCAGCAGCTTAGCCCCCGGCAGGGGCGCCGGGGAGCTGTTTTTT
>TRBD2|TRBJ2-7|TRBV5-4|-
CASSFLAGESYEQYF
TGTGCCAGCAGCTTTCTAGCGGGAGAATCCTACGAGCAGTACTTC
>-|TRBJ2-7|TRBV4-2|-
CASSQGSYEQYF
TGTGCCAGCAGCCAAGGGAGCTACGAGCAGTACTTC
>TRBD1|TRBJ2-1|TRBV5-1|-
CASSLGAGGFNEQFF
TGCGCCAGCAGCTTGGGGGCAGGGGGCTTTAATGAGCAGTTCTTC
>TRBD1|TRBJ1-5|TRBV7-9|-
CASSPNPGGNQPQHF
TGTGCCAGCAGCCCTAATCCAGGGGGTAATCAGCCCCAGCATTTT
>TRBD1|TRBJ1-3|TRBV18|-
CASSIQGATGNTIYF
TGTGCCAGCTCAATTCAGGGGGCTACTGGAAACACCATATATTTT
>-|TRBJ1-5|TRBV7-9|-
CASSLRGQPQHF
TGTGCCAGCAGCTTGCGGGGCCAGCCCCAGCATTTT
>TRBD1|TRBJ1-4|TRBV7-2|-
CASSLEGAGEKLFF
TGTGCCAGCAGCTTAGAGGGGGCGGGTGAAAAACTGTTTTTT
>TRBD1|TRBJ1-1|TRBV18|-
CASSPTGGTEAFF
TGTGCCAGCTCACCGACAGGGGGCACTGAAGCTTTCTTT